These 16 T cell receptor beta chains were sequenced from one sample in a study of cytomegalovirus exposure and HLA in healthy donors. The study ran its PCR with 60 Vbeta and 13 Jbeta primers. TCRdb's table, derived via immunoSEQ multiplex PCR, lists solely in-frame clones and lacks some. The table records 200,000 or so clones, roughly four fifths of them present only once. The specimen sequenced was PBMCs. The receptors were gathered from a woman aged 40 to 49 in good health and CMV-seronegative.

This clone has at least ten counts. This chain's CDR3 is CASSLDTSEAFF. DNA of the CDR3: TGTGCCAGCAGTTTGGACACTTCTGAAGCTTTCTTT. The rearrangement uses TRBV28 and TRBJ1-1; weak D call: TRBD1 (5 bases). The germline V gene encodes CDR1 MDHEN and CDR2 SYDVKM. Trimming shortened V by 3 bases and J by 6 bases, and 8 bases separated the two germline ends. This CDR3 spans 12 amino acids. Complete variable domain (other parts from reference TRBV28 and TRBJ1-1): DVKVTQSSRYLVKRTGEKVFLECVQDMDHENMFWYRQDPGLGLRLIYFSYDVKMKEKGDIPEGYSVSREKKERFSLILESASTNQTSMYLCASSLDTSEAFFGQGTRLTVV.

The chain is built from TRBV25-1 and TRBJ1-4; TRBD1 matches at 7 bases. The CDR3 is made up of 17 amino acids. From germline, CDR1 is MGHDK and CDR2 SYGVNS. The ends lost 8 bases at V and 3 bases at J; junction bases unmatched: 15. The CDR3 spells CASATLGPRGANEKLFF. DNA of the CDR3: TGTGCCAGCGCCACCCTGGGTCCCAGGGGGGCTAATGAAAAACTGTTTTTT.

V and J are TRBV21-1 and TRBJ1-4. TRBV21-1 is assigned pseudogene status. This CDR3 is 16 amino acids long. CDR3 nucleotide sequence: TGTGCCAGCAGCCTCCCGGGGGGAGGTAGGAATGAAAAACTGTTTTTT. It specifies CASSLPGGGRNEKLFF.

This chain joins TRBV7-8 and TRBJ1-4; D remains ambiguous. The CDR3 spans 14 residues. The V gene lost 5 bases and the J gene lost 8 bases, with 15 bases spanning the gap. The germline V gene encodes CDR1 SGHVS and CDR2 FQNEAQ. The CDR3 loop reads CASSRQGKWEKLFF. CDR3 DNA: TGTGCCAGCAGCCGACAAGGAAAGTGGGAAAAACTGTTTTTT.

The chain couples TRBV30 to TRBJ2-1; unclear D gene. The CDR3 is 13 residues long. From germline, CDR1 is GTSNPN and CDR2 SVGIG (reference sequence). V was trimmed by 0 bases and J by 4 bases, leaving 7 bases between them. DNA for the CDR3: TGTGCCTGGAGTGTATTACGGTACAATGAGCAGTTCTTC. Protein sequence: CAWSVLRYNEQFF.

V and J are TRBV28 and TRBJ2-7; D possibly corresponds to TRBD2 (5 bases). V was pared by 1 base and J by 6 bases, with 10 bases between. This CDR3 comprises 13 residues. Germline V gene lookup returns CDR1 MDHEN and CDR2 SYDVKM. The CDR3 DNA sequence: TGTGCCAGCAGTTTATTCGGGGTCCCCGAGCAGTACTTC. Protein sequence: CASSLFGVPEQYF.

V and J are TRBV9 and TRBJ1-1; no reliable D call. Looked up from germline, CDR1 is SGDLS and CDR2 is YYNGEE. The length of the CDR3 is 13 residues. V lost 0 bases and J 1 base, leaving 4 bases between the germline ends. The chain's CDR3 is CASSVVQNTEAFF. The CDR3 region has the DNA TGTGCCAGCAGCGTAGTCCAGAACACTGAAGCTTTCTTT.

The chain links TRBV29-1 to TRBJ2-5; 8 nucleotides line up with TRBD1. J lost 1 base, V lost 8 bases, and 3 bases had no gene match. The CDR3 is 12 residues long. Per germline, CDR1 SQVTM and CDR2 ANQGSEA. The CDR3 region has the DNA TGCAGCACGGACAGGGCCCAAGAGACCCAGTACTTC. It yields the protein CSTDRAQETQYF.

This chain's CDR3 is CASSSPGPGGVLTF. The DNA for the CDR3 is TGTGCCAGCAGCTCCCCCGGTCCGGGGGGCGTCCTGACTTTC. The genes are TRBV7-9 and TRBJ2-6; 7 bases line up with TRBD2. The V gene end was trimmed by 4 bases and the J gene end by 12 bases; junction bases not matched to a gene: 9. Germline V lookup: CDR1 SEHNR, CDR2 FQNEAQ (reference sequence). The CDR3 consists of 14 residues.

The rearrangement joins TRBV2 to TRBJ1-5; 8 nucleotides align to TRBD1. V shed 3 bases and J 1 base; nucleotides not matched to a gene: 2. Germline CDR1 SNHLY, CDR2 FYNNEI. The CDR3 is made up of 15 amino acids. In DNA form, the CDR3 reads TGTGCCAGCAGTGATAACAGGGGGAGCAATCAGCCCCAGCATTTT. It encodes CASSDNRGSNQPQHF.

V usage is TRBV4-1 and J usage is TRBJ1-5; possibly TRBD1 for D (5 bases). Germline CDR1 MGHRA, CDR2 YSYEKL. This CDR3 has 16 residues. V lost 3 bases to trimming and J lost 3 bases, with 15 bases between them. CDR3 coding DNA: TGCGCCAGCAGCCAGGCCGGGGGGGTGAACAATCAGCCCCAGCATTTT. It translates to CASSQAGGVNNQPQHF.

The chain combines TRBV5-1 with TRBJ2-3; D uncertain. Germline CDR1 and CDR2: SGHRS and YFSETQ. Trimming stripped 0 bases from V and 4 bases from J, with 9 bases between. The CDR3 loop spans 14 amino acids. CDR3 DNA: TGCGCCAGCAGCTTGGCCCAAATTGCAGATACGCAGTATTTT. It specifies CASSLAQIADTQYF.

V and J are TRBV27 and TRBJ2-1, with TRBD2 identical over 8 bases. Unmatched junction bases numbered 8, after V lost 2 bases and J lost 8 bases. The germline CDR1 and CDR2 sequences are MNHEY and SMNVEV (reference sequence). CDR3 length: 15 amino acids. The CDR3 spells CASSLRLGTRDEQFF. CDR3 bases: TGTGCCAGCAGTTTACGACTCGGGACTAGGGATGAGCAGTTCTTC.

The chain recombines TRBV4-1 with TRBJ1-1, with 9 nucleotides matching TRBD1. V dropped 3 bases and J dropped 4; count of bases not matched to a gene: 12. Germline V CDR1 and CDR2: MGHRA, YSYEKL. The CDR3 runs to 17 residues. The DNA for the CDR3 is TGCGCCAGCAGCCAGGGGACGCGGACAGGGGTTCGCACTGAAGCTTTCTTT. Amino acids: CASSQGTRTGVRTEAFF.

This clone was found once. The gene calls are TRBV11-3 and TRBJ2-5, with D possibly matching TRBD1 (6 bases). The CDR3 has 14 residues. The V end lost 8 bases, the J end lost 4 bases, and 17 bases lay between the germline ends. The germline gives CDR1 SGHNT, CDR2 YENEEA. CDR3 bases: TGTGCCAGCCGTCCGAGGACAGCCCTAGAGACCCAGTACTTC. Protein: CASRPRTALETQYF.

The rearrangement links TRBV7-6 to TRBJ2-7; weak D call: TRBD2 (6 bases). The germline V and J ends were trimmed by 5 bases and 7 bases, with 18 bases remaining between them. This CDR3 has 14 amino acids. The germline CDR1 and CDR2 sequences are SGHVS and FNYEAQ. CDR3 residues: CASSVGGVSGEQYF. The CDR3, as DNA: TGTGCCAGCAGCGTTGGAGGGGTTTCGGGGGAGCAGTACTTC.